The entry below describes one T cell receptor beta chain. This CDR3 contains 13 residues. V lost 8 bases to trimming and J lost 0 bases, with 9 bases between them. In germline, CDR1 is LNHDA, CDR2 SQIVND (reference sequence). This sample is part of a study of blood T cell repertoires in COVID-19. Study information: In each case, the material was cDNA or gDNA derived from T cells, B-cell-depleted T cells, or PBMCs.

Only in-frame clones appear in the TCRdb table, and some are missing; sequencing was by immunoSEQ multiplex PCR. The table has roughly 98,000 clones, over 80% seen once. Sequencing was carried out using peripheral blood. This chain uses TRBV19 with TRBJ2-3, with D unresolved. This TCR was sampled from a woman aged 60-75 years with active COVID-19. The CDR3 nucleotides read TGTGCCAGTCGTCGAGGTAGCACAGATACGCAGTATTTT. It is translated as CASRRGSTDTQYF.